The rows below give T cell receptor beta chains drawn from one sample of a study of T-cell reconstitution after alpha-beta-depleted transplantation in children. TCRdb independently ran MiXCR on the PCR reads; one entry per CDR3 protein. The table has 95,000 to 150,000 distinct CDR3 sequences, more than 20% seen once. The specimen comprised PBMCs, mostly from graft donor cells, sampled 180 days after TCRalphabeta/CD19-depleted stem cell transplant. Every receptor here comes from a male patient under 10 years old who had a stem cell transplant for chronic granulomatous disease, so the T cells may come from the graft donor. Both conserved end residues are part of each CDR3. Each record gives: V gene, J gene, D gene, clone size, CDR3 protein, CDR3 DNA. The D gene is left open where the match is weak. Part of the rows lack a size; the others show once, few, many or a class for expanded clones.

V gene: TRBV12-3/TRBV12-4; J gene: TRBJ2-7; D gene: NA; clone size: few; CDR3 protein: CASGRKYEQYF; CDR3 DNA: TGTGCCAGCGGTCGTAAGTACGAGCAGTACTTC
V gene: TRBV12-3/TRBV12-4; J gene: TRBJ2-7; D gene: NA; clone size: many; CDR3 protein: CASSLAGQGTYEQYF; CDR3 DNA: TGTGCCAGCAGTTTAGCGGGGCAGGGAACCTACGAGCAGTACTTC
V gene: TRBV3-1; J gene: TRBJ2-1; D gene: NA; clone size: few; CDR3 protein: CASSQTLVSNEQFF; CDR3 DNA: TGTGCCAGCAGCCAGACACTAGTTTCGAATGAGCAGTTCTTC
V gene: TRBV2; J gene: TRBJ1-5; D gene: NA; clone size: many; CDR3 protein: CASSLVASSNQPQHF; CDR3 DNA: TGTGCCAGCAGTTTGGTCGCCAGTAGCAATCAGCCCCAGCATTTT
V gene: TRBV20-1; J gene: TRBJ2-3; D gene: NA; clone size: many; CDR3 protein: CSASPSSTDTQYF; CDR3 DNA: TGCAGTGCTAGTCCTAGTTCCACAGATACGCAGTATTTT
V gene: TRBV29-1; J gene: TRBJ2-3; D gene: NA; clone size: few; CDR3 protein: CSVEGQYTDTQYF; CDR3 DNA: TGCAGCGTTGAAGGGCAGTACACAGATACGCAGTATTTT
V gene: TRBV12-3/TRBV12-4; J gene: TRBJ2-2; D gene: NA; clone size: many; CDR3 protein: CASSFIRAGELFF; CDR3 DNA: TGTGCCAGCAGTTTTATAAGGGCCGGGGAGCTGTTTTTT
V gene: TRBV5-1; J gene: TRBJ2-7; D gene: NA; clone size: many; CDR3 protein: CASSEGTTYEQYF; CDR3 DNA: TGCGCCAGCAGCGAGGGGACCACCTACGAGCAGTACTTC
V gene: TRBV6-5; J gene: TRBJ1-5; D gene: NA; clone size: NA; CDR3 protein: CASSYGANQPQHF; CDR3 DNA: TGTGCCAGCAGTTACGGGGCAAATCAGCCCCAGCATTTT
V gene: TRBV12-3/TRBV12-4; J gene: TRBJ2-5; D gene: NA; clone size: few; CDR3 protein: CASTLGRTTETQYF; CDR3 DNA: TGTGCCAGCACCCTCGGACGAACAACGGAGACCCAGTACTTC
V gene: TRBV10-1; J gene: TRBJ1-5; D gene: NA; clone size: few; CDR3 protein: CASSEDGWDSNQPQHF; CDR3 DNA: TGCGCCAGCAGTGAGGACGGATGGGATAGCAATCAGCCCCAGCATTTT
V gene: TRBV7-3; J gene: TRBJ1-2; D gene: NA; clone size: many; CDR3 protein: CASSLKAGHGYTF; CDR3 DNA: TGTGCCAGCAGCTTAAAAGCAGGGCATGGCTACACCTTC
V gene: TRBV20-1; J gene: TRBJ2-6; D gene: TRBD2; clone size: many; CDR3 protein: CSATLAGVSGANVLTF; CDR3 DNA: TGCAGTGCTACACTAGCGGGAGTCTCTGGGGCCAACGTCCTGACTTTC
V gene: TRBV5-4; J gene: TRBJ2-3; D gene: NA; clone size: few; CDR3 protein: CASSSAPSTDTQYF; CDR3 DNA: TGTGCCAGCAGCTCGGCTCCTAGCACAGATACGCAGTATTTT
V gene: TRBV27; J gene: TRBJ2-1; D gene: TRBD2; clone size: NA; CDR3 protein: CASSPRTSGRYNEQFF; CDR3 DNA: TGTGCCAGCAGTCCTCGGACTAGCGGGAGGTACAATGAGCAGTTCTTC
V gene: TRBV5-1; J gene: TRBJ2-2; D gene: TRBD2; clone size: NA; CDR3 protein: CASSLGTSGGTGELFF; CDR3 DNA: TGCGCCAGCAGCTTGGGCACTAGCGGGGGAACCGGGGAGCTGTTTTTT
V gene: TRBV5-5; J gene: TRBJ2-3; D gene: NA; clone size: many; CDR3 protein: CASSQGLFTDTQYF; CDR3 DNA: TGTGCCAGCAGCCAGGGCCTCTTCACAGATACGCAGTATTTT
V gene: TRBV6-4; J gene: TRBJ2-7; D gene: NA; clone size: few; CDR3 protein: CASSDSVGGRLTYEQYF; CDR3 DNA: TGTGCCAGCAGTGACTCTGTCGGTGGTCGTTTAACCTACGAGCAGTACTTC
V gene: TRBV6-1; J gene: TRBJ1-6; D gene: TRBD1; clone size: few; CDR3 protein: CASSPTHRGLSPLHF; CDR3 DNA: TGTGCCAGCAGTCCGACGCACAGGGGTCTTTCACCCCTCCACTTT
V gene: TRBV4-2; J gene: TRBJ2-1; D gene: TRBD1; clone size: few; CDR3 protein: CASRPRTGTNNEQFF; CDR3 DNA: TGTGCCAGCAGGCCCCGGACAGGGACAAACAATGAGCAGTTCTTC
V gene: TRBV21-1; J gene: TRBJ2-7; D gene: NA; clone size: NA; CDR3 protein: CASSKRYRDRVEQYF; CDR3 DNA: TGTGCCAGCAGCAAACGATACCGGGACAGGGTTGAGCAGTACTTC
V gene: TRBV5-1; J gene: TRBJ2-7; D gene: NA; clone size: NA; CDR3 protein: CASSLMGPPGDEQYF; CDR3 DNA: TGCGCCAGCAGCTTGATGGGACCACCCGGGGACGAGCAGTACTTC
V gene: TRBV7-9; J gene: TRBJ2-5; D gene: NA; clone size: NA; CDR3 protein: CASSLRRTPLGETQYF; CDR3 DNA: TGTGCCAGCAGCTTAAGGAGAACTCCCCTAGGAGAGACCCAGTACTTC
V gene: TRBV15; J gene: TRBJ2-5; D gene: NA; clone size: NA; CDR3 protein: CATSRKRGETQYF; CDR3 DNA: TGTGCCACCAGCAGAAAAAGGGGGGAGACCCAGTACTTC
V gene: TRBV4-2; J gene: TRBJ2-7; D gene: TRBD1; clone size: NA; CDR3 protein: CASSQRMTGADEQYF; CDR3 DNA: TGTGCCAGCAGCCAGCGAATGACAGGGGCAGACGAGCAGTACTTC
V gene: TRBV29-1; J gene: TRBJ2-7; D gene: NA; clone size: NA; CDR3 protein: CSVQRGGADFEQYF; CDR3 DNA: TGCAGCGTCCAGAGGGGGGGGGCGGACTTCGAGCAGTACTTC
V gene: TRBV15; J gene: TRBJ2-5; D gene: TRBD1; clone size: few; CDR3 protein: CATSSLPTGVETQYF; CDR3 DNA: TGTGCCACCAGCAGCCTACCGACAGGGGTAGAGACCCAGTACTTC
V gene: TRBV12-3/TRBV12-4; J gene: TRBJ2-7; D gene: NA; clone size: few; CDR3 protein: CASSLARDGSYEQYF; CDR3 DNA: TGTGCCAGCAGTTTAGCCCGGGACGGATCCTACGAGCAGTACTTC
V gene: TRBV5-5; J gene: TRBJ2-3; D gene: NA; clone size: NA; CDR3 protein: CASSFRTARTTDTQYF; CDR3 DNA: TGTGCCAGCAGCTTCAGGACGGCGAGGACCACAGATACGCAGTATTTT
V gene: TRBV18; J gene: TRBJ2-1; D gene: NA; clone size: few; CDR3 protein: CASSQTKEQFF; CDR3 DNA: TGTGCCAGCTCCCAAACTAAGGAGCAGTTCTTC
V gene: TRBV15; J gene: TRBJ2-1; D gene: NA; clone size: few; CDR3 protein: CATSSNNEQFF; CDR3 DNA: TGTGCCACCAGCAGTAACAATGAGCAGTTCTTC
V gene: TRBV20-1; J gene: TRBJ1-4; D gene: NA; clone size: many; CDR3 protein: CSAQRGTVNEKLFF; CDR3 DNA: TGCAGTGCTCAAAGGGGGACGGTTAATGAAAAACTGTTTTTT
V gene: TRBV28; J gene: TRBJ1-4; D gene: NA; clone size: many; CDR3 protein: CASSLGPATNEKLFF; CDR3 DNA: TGTGCCAGCAGTTTAGGCCCAGCAACTAATGAAAAACTGTTTTTT
V gene: TRBV20-1; J gene: TRBJ2-1; D gene: TRBD2; clone size: few; CDR3 protein: CSAATSHLGAHEQFF; CDR3 DNA: TGCAGTGCTGCGACTAGCCACCTCGGGGCCCATGAGCAGTTCTTC
V gene: TRBV20-1; J gene: TRBJ2-1; D gene: TRBD2; clone size: few; CDR3 protein: CSARAFIAGVSFDEQFF; CDR3 DNA: TGCAGTGCTAGAGCCTTCATAGCGGGAGTCAGTTTTGATGAGCAGTTCTTC
V gene: TRBV7-9; J gene: TRBJ1-4; D gene: NA; clone size: once; CDR3 protein: CASRQDGFRMSQLFF; CDR3 DNA: TGTGCCAGCAGACAAGACGGATTTCGAATGAGTCAACTGTTTTTT
V gene: TRBV12-3/TRBV12-4; J gene: TRBJ1-3; D gene: TRBD1; clone size: NA; CDR3 protein: CASRPTGGFSGNTIYF; CDR3 DNA: TGTGCCAGCAGACCGACAGGGGGCTTCTCTGGAAACACCATATATTTT
V gene: TRBV20-1; J gene: TRBJ2-1; D gene: TRBD2; clone size: NA; CDR3 protein: CSARDILAGSPYNEQFF; CDR3 DNA: TGCAGTGCTCGCGACATCCTAGCGGGATCTCCTTACAATGAGCAGTTCTTC
V gene: TRBV4-1; J gene: TRBJ2-2; D gene: NA; clone size: NA; CDR3 protein: CASSRTANTGELFF; CDR3 DNA: TGCGCCAGCAGCCGAACAGCGAACACCGGGGAGCTGTTTTTT